Here is one TCR beta chain with its context. The sample is drawn from a study of blood T cell repertoires in COVID-19. Background on the study: Some COVID-19 samples were acute and others convalescent; all came from the United States, Italy and Spain.

Per the original data handling: Scientists estimated how many nucleated cells there were by amplifying reference gene primers. Generated by immunoSEQ multiplex PCR, the TCRdb table keeps only in-frame clones and is missing some. The V and J calls and the clone size are those of that table, but D and trimming were determined from the DNA. Of approximately 50,000 clones in the sample, approximately 80% were seen once. This CDR3 has 14 amino acids. Per the germline V gene, CDR1 is MDHEN and CDR2 is SYDVKM. Between the trimmed V and J ends, which lost 3 bases and 1 base, there was a span of 8 bases. V and J are TRBV28 and TRBJ2-3; D not certain. The material sequenced was peripheral blood. The sequence was collected from a man between 65 and 80 years old with active or convalescent COVID-19. The CDR3 bases are TGTGCCAGCAGTTTTCTGAGCGGCACAGATACGCAGTATTTT. Encoded protein: CASSFLSGTDTQYF.